This T cell receptor beta chain was sequenced in a study of cytomegalovirus exposure and HLA in healthy donors. Notes on the study in general: The study listed approximately 160 cytomegalovirus-associated TCR beta chains. Earlier analysis yielded a pattern in which most TCR beta V segments were productive about 90% or about 30% of the time. Reported performance of the classifier showed diagnosis of cytomegalovirus status with high specificity and sensitivity. Researchers had no immune exposure information except CMV serostatus available.

It was with 60 Vbeta and 13 Jbeta primers that the PCR ran. Profiled with immunoSEQ multiplex PCR; TCRdb holds only in-frame clones, not every one. Of 85,000 to 100,000 clones in the sample, over 80% were seen once. This CDR3 is built from 14 residues. With 10 bases removed from V and 5 bases from J, the gap between germline ends came to 20 bases. Per germline, CDR1 MNHNS and CDR2 SASEGT. On this clone: What it recognizes is unknown.

J is TRBJ1-1 and V is TRBV6-1, with a possible D match to TRBD1 (6 bases). This clonotype originated in a female donor in good health and CMV-seropositive. Sequencing was performed on PBMCs. The CDR3, as DNA: TGTGCCATCCAGACCACAGGGTTTTGGACTGAAGCTTTCTTT. It is translated as CAIQTTGFWTEAFF.